This T cell receptor (beta chain) originates from a study of beta chain features in type 1 diabetes. Study-level findings and limits: Moderately but significantly shorter TCRB CDR3s were found in Type 1 diabetes patients in all four CD4+ subsets.

This clone was observed a handful of times. Antigen unknown. The germline CDR1 and CDR2 sequences are SGDLS and YYNGEE. V shed 4 bases and J 2 bases; nucleotides not matched to a gene: 15. This CDR3 spans 17 amino acids. The authors reverse transcribed all of the isolated RNA, so sequencing captured expressed TCRB transcripts. Assay: immunoSEQ multiplex PCR; the TCRdb copy retains only in-frame clones and omits some. Of approximately 150,000 clones in the sample, about 10% were seen once. Material for sequencing was naive CD4+ T cells from blood. The clonotype originates from a man younger than 35 in good health. The V and J genes are TRBV9 and TRBJ2-7; 7 bases match TRBD1. The CDR3 DNA reads as TGTGCCAGCAGCTACGGACAGGCGGGCGATAGTACCTACGAGCAGTACTTC. The encoded protein is CASSYGQAGDSTYEQYF.